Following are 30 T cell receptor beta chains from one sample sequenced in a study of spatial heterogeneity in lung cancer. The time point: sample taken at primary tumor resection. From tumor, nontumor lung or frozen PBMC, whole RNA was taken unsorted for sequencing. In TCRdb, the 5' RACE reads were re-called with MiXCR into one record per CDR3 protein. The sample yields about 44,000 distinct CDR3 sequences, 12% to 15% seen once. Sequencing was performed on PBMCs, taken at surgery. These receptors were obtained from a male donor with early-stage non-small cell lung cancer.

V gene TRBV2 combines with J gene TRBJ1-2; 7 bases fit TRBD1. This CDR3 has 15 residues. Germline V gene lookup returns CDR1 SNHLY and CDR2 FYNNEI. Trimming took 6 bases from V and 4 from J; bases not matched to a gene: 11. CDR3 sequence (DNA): TGTGCCAGCAGAGGATACCGGGACAGACTCTATGGCTACACCTTC. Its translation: CASRGYRDRLYGYTF.

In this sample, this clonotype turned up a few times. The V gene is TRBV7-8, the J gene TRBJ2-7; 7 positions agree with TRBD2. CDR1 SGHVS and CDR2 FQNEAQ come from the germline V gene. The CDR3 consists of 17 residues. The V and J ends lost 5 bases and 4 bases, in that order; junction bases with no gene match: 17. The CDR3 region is CASSPYRLGIGRYEQYF. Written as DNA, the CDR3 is TGTGCCAGCAGCCCCTATCGCCTCGGGATCGGGAGGTACGAGCAGTACTTC.

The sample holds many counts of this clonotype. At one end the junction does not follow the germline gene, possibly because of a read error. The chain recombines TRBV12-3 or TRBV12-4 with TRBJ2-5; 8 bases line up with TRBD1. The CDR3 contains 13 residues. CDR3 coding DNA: TGTGCCAGCAGTTCTGGACGACAGGACAGGGACTTCTTC. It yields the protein CASSSGRQDRDFF.

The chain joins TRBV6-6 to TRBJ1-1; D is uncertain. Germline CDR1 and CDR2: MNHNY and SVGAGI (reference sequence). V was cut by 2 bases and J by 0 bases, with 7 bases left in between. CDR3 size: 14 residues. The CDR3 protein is CASSYTAMNTEAFF. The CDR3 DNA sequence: TGTGCCAGCAGTTACACGGCTATGAACACTGAAGCTTTCTTT.

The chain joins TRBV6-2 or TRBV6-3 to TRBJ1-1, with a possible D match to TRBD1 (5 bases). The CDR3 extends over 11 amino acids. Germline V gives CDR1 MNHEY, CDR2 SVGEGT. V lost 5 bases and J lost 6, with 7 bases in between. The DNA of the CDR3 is TGTGCCAGCAGTCAAGGGGCTGAAGCTTTCTTT. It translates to CASSQGAEAFF.

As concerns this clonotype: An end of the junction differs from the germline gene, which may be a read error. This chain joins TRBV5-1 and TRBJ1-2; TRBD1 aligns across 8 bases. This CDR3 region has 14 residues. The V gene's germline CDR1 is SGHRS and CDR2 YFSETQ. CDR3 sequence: CASSTGQGAYGHTF. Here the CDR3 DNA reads TGCGCCAGCAGCACCGGACAGGGAGCCTATGGCCACACCTTC.

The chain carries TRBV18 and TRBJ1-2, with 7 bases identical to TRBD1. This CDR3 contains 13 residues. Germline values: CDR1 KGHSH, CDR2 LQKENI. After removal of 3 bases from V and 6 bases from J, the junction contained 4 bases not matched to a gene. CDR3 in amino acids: CASSPGQKNGYTF. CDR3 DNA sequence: TGTGCCAGCTCACCGGGACAGAAGAATGGCTACACCTTC.

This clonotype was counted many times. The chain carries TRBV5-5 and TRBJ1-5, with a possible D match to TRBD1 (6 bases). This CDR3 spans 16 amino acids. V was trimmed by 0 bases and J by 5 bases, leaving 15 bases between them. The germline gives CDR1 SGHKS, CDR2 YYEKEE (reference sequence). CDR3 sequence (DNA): TGTGCCAGCAGCTTGGAGGGCAGGGGTCCGCATCAGCCCCAGCATTTT. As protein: CASSLEGRGPHQPQHF.

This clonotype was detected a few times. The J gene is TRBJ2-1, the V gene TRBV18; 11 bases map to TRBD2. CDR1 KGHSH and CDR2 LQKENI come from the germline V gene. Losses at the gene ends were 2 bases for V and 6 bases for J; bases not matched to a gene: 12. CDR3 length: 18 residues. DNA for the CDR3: TGTGCCAGCTCACCAAGAATCTTACTAGCGGGAGTTCGCAATGAGCAGTTCTTC. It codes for CASSPRILLAGVRNEQFF.

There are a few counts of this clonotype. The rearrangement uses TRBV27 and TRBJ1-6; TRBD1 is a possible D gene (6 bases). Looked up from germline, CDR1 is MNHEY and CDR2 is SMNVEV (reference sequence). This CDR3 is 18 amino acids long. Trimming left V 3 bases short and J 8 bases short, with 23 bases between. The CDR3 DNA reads TGTGCCAGCAGTTTCCGGAGAGGGACACTAGATCTGGATTCACCCCTCCACTTT. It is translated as CASSFRRGTLDLDSPLHF.

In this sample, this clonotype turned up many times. The CDR3 loop is CATRTLLGEPLHF. CDR3 DNA sequence: TGTGCCACCAGGACTCTTCTAGGGGAACCCCTCCACTTT. This chain joins TRBV6-5 and TRBJ1-6, with a possible D match to TRBD1 (5 bases). CDR1 is MNHEY, CDR2 SVGAGI, per germline. The germline V and J ends were trimmed by 10 bases and 12 bases, with 19 bases remaining between them. The CDR3 length is 13 residues.

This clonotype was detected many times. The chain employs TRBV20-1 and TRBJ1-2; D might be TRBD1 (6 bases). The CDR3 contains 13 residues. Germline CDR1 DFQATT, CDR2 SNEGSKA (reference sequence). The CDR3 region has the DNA TGCAGGGGGGCCGCCGCCGGGGTCTATGGCTACACCTTC. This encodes CRGAAAGVYGYTF.

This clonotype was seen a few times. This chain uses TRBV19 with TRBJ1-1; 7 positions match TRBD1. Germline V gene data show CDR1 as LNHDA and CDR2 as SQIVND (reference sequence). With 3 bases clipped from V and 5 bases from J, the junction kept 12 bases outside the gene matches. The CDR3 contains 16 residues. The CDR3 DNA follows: TGTGCCAGTAGTATGGACAGGTTCCCCGAGGGTACTGAAGCTTTCTTT. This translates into CASSMDRFPEGTEAFF.

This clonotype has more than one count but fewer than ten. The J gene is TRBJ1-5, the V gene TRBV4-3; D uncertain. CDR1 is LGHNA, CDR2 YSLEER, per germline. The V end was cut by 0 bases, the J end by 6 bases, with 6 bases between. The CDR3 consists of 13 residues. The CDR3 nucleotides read TGCGCCAGCAGCCAAGATACGGGTCAGCCCCAGCATTTT. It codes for CASSQDTGQPQHF.

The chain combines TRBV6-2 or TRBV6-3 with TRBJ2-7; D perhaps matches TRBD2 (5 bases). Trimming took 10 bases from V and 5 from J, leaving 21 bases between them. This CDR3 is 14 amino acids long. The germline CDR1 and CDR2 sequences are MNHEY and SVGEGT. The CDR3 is CATESGVQRDEQYF. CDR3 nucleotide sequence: TGTGCCACCGAATCCGGGGTCCAAAGAGACGAGCAGTACTTC.

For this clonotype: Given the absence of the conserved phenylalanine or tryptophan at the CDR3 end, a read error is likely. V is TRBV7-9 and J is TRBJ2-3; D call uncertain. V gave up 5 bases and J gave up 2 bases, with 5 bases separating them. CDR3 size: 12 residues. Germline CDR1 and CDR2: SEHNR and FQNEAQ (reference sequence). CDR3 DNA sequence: TGTGCCAGCAGCGCCGACACAGATACGCAGTATCTT. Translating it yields CASSADTDTQYL.

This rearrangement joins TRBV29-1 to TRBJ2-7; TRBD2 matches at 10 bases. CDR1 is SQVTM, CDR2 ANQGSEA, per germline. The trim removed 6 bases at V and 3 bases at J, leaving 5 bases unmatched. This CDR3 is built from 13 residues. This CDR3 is CSVLSGGGYEQYF. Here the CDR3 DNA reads TGCAGCGTACTAAGCGGGGGGGGCTACGAGCAGTACTTC.

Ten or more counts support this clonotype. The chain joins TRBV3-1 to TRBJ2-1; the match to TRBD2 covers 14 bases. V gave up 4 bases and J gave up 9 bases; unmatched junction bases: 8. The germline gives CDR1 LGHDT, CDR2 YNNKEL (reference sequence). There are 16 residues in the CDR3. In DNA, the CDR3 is TGTGCCAGCAGCCCGACGGGGACTAGCGGGAGTAGTGAGCAGTTCTTC. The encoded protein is CASSPTGTSGSSEQFF.

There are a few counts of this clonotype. The DNA of the CDR3 is TGTGCCAGCAGTTACTCACCTCTAGCGGGGGATTACGAGCAGTACTTC. Translation gives CASSYSPLAGDYEQYF. V and J are TRBV6-5 and TRBJ2-7; 10 nucleotides agree with TRBD2. Germline-derived CDR1 and CDR2 are MNHEY and SVGAGI. The CDR3 spans 16 residues. J gave up 4 bases and V 0 bases, and 6 bases lay outside the gene matches.

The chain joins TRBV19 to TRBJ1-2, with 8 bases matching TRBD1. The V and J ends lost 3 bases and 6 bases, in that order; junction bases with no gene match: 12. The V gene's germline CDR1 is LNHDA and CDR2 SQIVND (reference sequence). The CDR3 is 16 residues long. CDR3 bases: TGTGCCAGTAGTATTGGGACAGGAGGGCTTGGGCATGGCTACACCTTC. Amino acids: CASSIGTGGLGHGYTF.

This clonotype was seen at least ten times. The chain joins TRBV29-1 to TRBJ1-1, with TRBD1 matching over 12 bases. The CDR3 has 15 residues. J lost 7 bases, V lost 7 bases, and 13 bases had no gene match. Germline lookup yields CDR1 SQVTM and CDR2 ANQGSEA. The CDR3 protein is CSASPGQGASIEAFF. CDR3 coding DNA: TGCAGCGCCTCTCCGGGACAGGGGGCTTCAATTGAAGCTTTCTTT.

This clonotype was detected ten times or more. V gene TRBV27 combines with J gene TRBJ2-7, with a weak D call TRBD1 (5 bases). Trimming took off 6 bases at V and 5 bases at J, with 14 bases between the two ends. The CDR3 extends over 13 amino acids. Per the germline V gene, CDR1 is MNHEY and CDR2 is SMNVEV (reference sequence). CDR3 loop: CASSPGIRHEQYF. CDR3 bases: TGTGCCAGCAGCCCAGGGATTCGTCACGAGCAGTACTTC.

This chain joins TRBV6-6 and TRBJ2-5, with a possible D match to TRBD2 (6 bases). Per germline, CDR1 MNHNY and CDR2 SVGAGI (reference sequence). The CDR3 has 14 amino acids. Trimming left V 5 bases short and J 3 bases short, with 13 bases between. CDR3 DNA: TGTGCCAGCAGTACGGGGCGGGGAAAAGAGACCCAGTACTTC. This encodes CASSTGRGKETQYF.

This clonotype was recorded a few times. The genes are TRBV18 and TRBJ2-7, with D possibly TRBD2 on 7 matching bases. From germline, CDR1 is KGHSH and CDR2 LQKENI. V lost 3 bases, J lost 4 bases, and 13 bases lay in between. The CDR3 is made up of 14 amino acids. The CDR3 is CASSPARGAYEQYF. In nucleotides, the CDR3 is TGTGCCAGCTCACCGGCTCGGGGGGCGTACGAGCAGTACTTC. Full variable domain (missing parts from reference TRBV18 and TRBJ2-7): NAGVMQNPRHLVRRRGQEARLRCSPMKGHSHVYWYRQLPEEGLKFMVYLQKENIIDESGMPKERFSAEFPKEGPSILRIQQVVRGDSAAYFCASSPARGAYEQYFGPGTRLTVT.

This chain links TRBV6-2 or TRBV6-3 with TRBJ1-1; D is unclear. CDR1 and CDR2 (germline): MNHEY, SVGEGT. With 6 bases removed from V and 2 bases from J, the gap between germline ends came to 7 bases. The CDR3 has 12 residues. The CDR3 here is CASSQFNTEAFF. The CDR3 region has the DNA TGTGCCAGCAGCCAGTTTAACACTGAAGCTTTCTTT.

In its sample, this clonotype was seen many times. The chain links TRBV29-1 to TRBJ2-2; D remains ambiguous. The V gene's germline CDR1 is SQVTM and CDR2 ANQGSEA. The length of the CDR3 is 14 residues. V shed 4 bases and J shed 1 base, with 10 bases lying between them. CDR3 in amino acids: CSVVETLNTGELFF. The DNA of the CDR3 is TGCAGCGTTGTGGAGACACTGAACACCGGGGAGCTGTTTTTT.

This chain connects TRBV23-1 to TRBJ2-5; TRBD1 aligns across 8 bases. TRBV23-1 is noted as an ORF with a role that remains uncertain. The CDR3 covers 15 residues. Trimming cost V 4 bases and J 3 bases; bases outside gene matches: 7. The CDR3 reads CASSPRQGMEETQYF. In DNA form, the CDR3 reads TGCGCCAGCAGTCCCCGACAGGGGATGGAAGAGACCCAGTACTTC.

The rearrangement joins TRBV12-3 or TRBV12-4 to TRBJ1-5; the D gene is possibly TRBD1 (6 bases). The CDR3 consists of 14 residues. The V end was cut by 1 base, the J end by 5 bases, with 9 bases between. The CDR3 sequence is CASSLGTVDQPQHF. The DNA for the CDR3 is TGTGCCAGCAGTTTAGGGACAGTGGATCAGCCCCAGCATTTT.

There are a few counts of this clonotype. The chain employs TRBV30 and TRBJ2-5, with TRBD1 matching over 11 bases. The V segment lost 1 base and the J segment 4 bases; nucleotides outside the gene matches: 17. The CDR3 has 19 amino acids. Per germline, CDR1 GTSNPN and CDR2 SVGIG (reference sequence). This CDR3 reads CAWSGDRGMGGPPRETQYF. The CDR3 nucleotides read TGTGCCTGGAGTGGGGACAGGGGGATGGGCGGCCCCCCCCGAGAGACCCAGTACTTC.

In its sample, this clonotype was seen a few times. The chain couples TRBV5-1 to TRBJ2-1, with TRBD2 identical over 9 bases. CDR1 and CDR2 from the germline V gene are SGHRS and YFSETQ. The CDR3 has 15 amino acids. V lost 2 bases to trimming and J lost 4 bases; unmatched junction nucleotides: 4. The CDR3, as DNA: TGCGCCAGCAGCTTTGGCGGGGGGGCTTACAATGAGCAGTTCTTC. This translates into CASSFGGGAYNEQFF.